A single sample gave rise to the 30 T cell receptor beta chains below, sequenced in a study of vaccination and CD4 T cells after COVID-19 (dated by TCRdb to 2022 to 2024). Interpreted using the paper, the treatment or condition label stands for: approximately 11-day PBMC culture with coronavirus spike peptide pools or control peptides (ViraFEST assay). Library prep was done by PCR. The sequencer was an Illumina iSeq 100. TCR sequencing of DNA from cultured CD4+ T cells used the Oncomine TCR Beta short-read assay at the Johns Hopkins FTIC core. Clones were called with MiXCR by TCRdb after fastp trimmed the public reads at Q25, and only in-frame beta chains were retained. Each record represents a unique CDR3 protein, reported with the most common genes and DNA among its rows. Within this sample are about 8,800 distinct CDR3 sequences, with about 50% of them counted one time only. The ten largest clones represent 7% to 8% of the sample.

For these TCRs, the target antigens are not known. Sequenced sample: CD4+ T cells from blood, cultured in vitro. The receptors here all came from a human donor who had recovered from COVID-19.

This clonotype has a single count. The chain recombines TRBV18 with TRBJ1-1; D is unresolved. The CDR3 extends over 15 amino acids. Trimming stripped 3 bases from V and 1 base from J, with 12 bases between. Germline V gene lookup returns CDR1 KGHSH and CDR2 LQKENI. CDR3 bases: TGTGCCAGCTCACCGTTAGCAGGCACGAACACTGAAGCTTTCTTT. Amino acids: CASSPLAGTNTEAFF.

V is TRBV20-1 and J is TRBJ2-7, with 12 bases matching TRBD1. CDR3 size: 14 residues. Per germline, CDR1 DFQATT and CDR2 SNEGSKA (reference sequence). V lost 1 base to trimming and J lost 5 bases; unmatched junction nucleotides: 3. The DNA of the CDR3 is TGCAGTGCTAGAGTGGGACAGGGGGCCCACGAGCAGTACTTC. It is translated as CSARVGQGAHEQYF.

The J gene is TRBJ1-1, the V gene TRBV5-1; D possibly corresponds to TRBD1 (5 bases). Deletions cut 4 bases from V and 1 base from J, with 14 bases between. Per the germline V gene, CDR1 is SGHRS and CDR2 is YFSETQ. The CDR3 is 15 residues long. CDR3 coding DNA: TGCGCCAGCAGCGGGACGACAATAGCGAACACTGAAGCTTTCTTT. It codes for CASSGTTIANTEAFF.

The CDR3 loop reads CAISNRGQDEQFF. The CDR3, as DNA: TGTGCCATCAGTAACAGGGGGCAAGATGAGCAGTTCTTC. This chain joins TRBV10-3 and TRBJ2-1, with 9 bases that match TRBD1. The CDR3 has 13 residues. Germline V gives CDR1 ENHRY, CDR2 SYGVKD. Trimming cost V 5 bases and J 8 bases; bases outside gene matches: 4.

This clonotype has a handful of counts. The rearrangement links TRBV11-2 to TRBJ2-1, with D possibly being TRBD1 or TRBD2 (5 bases each). Trimming removed 2 bases from V and 4 bases from J, with 9 bases in between. The CDR3 has 14 residues. The germline V gene has CDR1 SGHAT and CDR2 FQNNGV. The CDR3 spells CASSLRDPYNEQFF. In DNA form, the CDR3 reads TGTGCCAGCAGCTTAAGGGACCCTTACAATGAGCAGTTCTTC.

This clonotype was found once. This chain links TRBV10-3 with TRBJ2-5; 8 nucleotides align to TRBD2. Germline V CDR1 and CDR2: ENHRY, SYGVKD. V lost 10 bases and J lost 4; bases outside the gene matches: 17. The CDR3 extends over 16 amino acids. CDR3 DNA: TGTGCCACCCGGGGGGGGGCGGGGGCGCAAGGAGAGACCCAGTACTTC. It translates to CATRGGAGAQGETQYF.

The chain joins TRBV6-2 or TRBV6-3 to TRBJ1-2; D uncertain. The V gene's germline CDR1 is MNHEY and CDR2 SVGEGT. This CDR3 region has 13 residues. The germline V and J ends were trimmed by 3 bases and 1 base, with 6 bases remaining between them. The CDR3 sequence: CASSYEGNYGYTF. CDR3 DNA: TGTGCCAGCAGTTATGAGGGTAACTATGGCTACACCTTC.

This clonotype was observed a few times. V gene TRBV7-8 combines with J gene TRBJ2-7, with no clear D. The ends were cut back, 5 bases at V and 5 bases at J, with 10 bases in the middle. Germline lookup yields CDR1 SGHVS and CDR2 FQNEAQ. This CDR3 contains 12 residues. CDR3 nucleotides: TGTGCCAGCAGCCCGCTCTCTCACGAGCAGTACTTC. Its protein product is CASSPLSHEQYF.

The J gene is TRBJ2-2, the V gene TRBV28; D is possibly TRBD1 (5 bases). The V end was cut by 5 bases, the J end by 2 bases, with 18 bases between. Germline CDR1 MDHEN, CDR2 SYDVKM. This CDR3 comprises 17 residues. The CDR3 spells CASSRSVGQLNTGELFF. DNA of the CDR3: TGTGCCAGCAGTCGTTCTGTGGGGCAGCTAAACACCGGGGAGCTGTTTTTT.

The chain uses TRBV30 and TRBJ1-1; D ambiguous. V was shortened by 2 bases and J by 1 base, with 5 bases between the two germline ends. CDR3 size: 12 residues. Germline V CDR1 and CDR2: GTSNPN, SVGIG (reference sequence). CDR3 bases: TGTGCCTGGAGTTGGGGGAACACTGAAGCTTTCTTT. Its protein is CAWSWGNTEAFF.

The rearrangement uses TRBV25-1 and TRBJ2-2, with TRBD1 matching 9 bases. J was trimmed by 0 bases and V by 4 bases; bases with no gene match: 3. The CDR3 spans 16 residues. Germline V CDR1 and CDR2: MGHDK, SYGVNS. The CDR3 nucleotides read TGTGCCAGCAGTGTTAGGACAGGGGCGAACACCGGGGAGCTGTTTTTT. This gives the protein CASSVRTGANTGELFF.

This clonotype was seen only a few times. This chain joins TRBV30 and TRBJ1-1; 7 bases are a match to TRBD1. The V gene's germline CDR1 is GTSNPN and CDR2 SVGIG (reference sequence). Losses at the gene ends were 2 bases for V and 5 bases for J; bases not matched to a gene: 2. CDR3 length: 12 residues. The CDR3 protein is CAWSKQGTEAFF. CDR3 DNA sequence: TGTGCCTGGAGTAAACAGGGGACTGAAGCTTTCTTT.

The rearrangement uses TRBV27 and TRBJ1-1; D gene uncertain. The CDR3 is 17 residues long. Trimming cost V 3 bases and J 10 bases, with 27 bases left between them. The germline CDR1 and CDR2 sequences are MNHEY and SMNVEV (reference sequence). The CDR3 coding sequence is TGTGCCAGCAGTTTCACCGGTTTCGGGTCTGAGTCCCGTCCAGCTTTCTTT. Its protein product is CASSFTGFGSESRPAFF.

The V call is TRBV6-1, the J call TRBJ1-1, with D perhaps TRBD1 (6 bases). The V end lost 10 bases, the J end lost 5 bases, and 20 bases lay between the germline ends. Germline CDR1 and CDR2: MNHNS and SASEGT. The CDR3 runs to 14 residues. CDR3 loop: CATAYRGRSTEAFF. In DNA, the CDR3 is TGTGCCACCGCTTATCGGGGGCGCAGTACTGAAGCTTTCTTT.

The gene calls are TRBV7-6 and TRBJ2-5; 9 nucleotides match TRBD1. J lost 5 bases, V lost 5 bases, and 9 bases had no gene match. The germline CDR1 and CDR2 sequences are SGHVS and FNYEAQ. This CDR3 has 15 residues. The CDR3 coding sequence is TGTGCCAGCAGCATACTGGGACAGGGATGGGAGACCCAGTACTTC. Translated, it gives CASSILGQGWETQYF.

In this sample, this clonotype turned up a few times. The genes are TRBV5-4 and TRBJ1-6; TRBD1 matches 9 bases. Germline lookup yields CDR1 SGHNT and CDR2 YYREEE (reference sequence). J lost 10 bases, V lost 2 bases, and 7 bases had no gene match. CDR3 length: 15 residues. CDR3 DNA sequence: TGTGCCAGCAGCTTTTCCGGGACAGGGCCCTCACCCCTCCACTTT. Translating gives CASSFSGTGPSPLHF.

The V call is TRBV7-2, the J call TRBJ2-3; TRBD2 agrees at 9 bases. The CDR3 is 16 amino acids. J lost 0 bases, V lost 1 base, and 2 bases had no gene match. Germline V gene sequence: CDR1 SGHTA, CDR2 FQGNSA. CDR3 DNA sequence: TGTGCCAGCAGCTTAGTGCGGGGGGGCAGCACAGATACGCAGTATTTT. Translation gives CASSLVRGGSTDTQYF.

This clonotype was counted between two and nine times. J is TRBJ1-1 and V is TRBV6-1, with 7 bases that match TRBD1. Germline loops: CDR1 MNHNS, CDR2 SASEGT. The CDR3 contains 15 residues. V was clipped by 6 bases and J by 1 base; unmatched bases: 8. For the CDR3, the DNA is TGTGCCAGCAGCCAAAGCGGGACAGAGAACACTGAAGCTTTCTTT. This encodes CASSQSGTENTEAFF.

This clonotype appeared a few times. The gene calls are TRBV6-5 and TRBJ1-2, with 7 bases fitting TRBD1. Trimming took 0 bases from V and 4 from J; bases not matched to a gene: 11. The CDR3 loop spans 17 amino acids. Germline lookup yields CDR1 MNHEY and CDR2 SVGAGI. Here the CDR3 reads CASSYSGQAGGLYGYTF. Here the CDR3 DNA reads TGTGCCAGCAGTTACTCGGGGCAGGCAGGGGGACTCTATGGCTACACCTTC.

The chain combines TRBV20-1 with TRBJ2-7; TRBD2 matches 10 bases. The germline V gene encodes CDR1 DFQATT and CDR2 SNEGSKA (reference sequence). This CDR3 contains 16 residues. Trimming cost V 2 bases and J 2 bases; bases outside gene matches: 9. CDR3 sequence reads: CSARLAGVGLAYEQYF. The CDR3 nucleotides read TGCAGTGCTAGACTAGCGGGGGTAGGCCTGGCCTACGAGCAGTACTTC.

The V and J genes are TRBV6-5 and TRBJ1-2, with 8 bases matching TRBD1. This CDR3 contains 17 residues. J gave up 7 bases and V 0 bases, and 13 bases lay outside the gene matches. CDR1 is MNHEY, CDR2 SVGAGI, per germline. The CDR3 DNA reads as TGTGCCAGCAGTTACTCGAAGCGGTTGACAGGGGCCGGTGGCTACACCTTC. The encoded protein is CASSYSKRLTGAGGYTF.

The V gene is TRBV19, the J gene TRBJ1-1; tentatively, D is TRBD1 (6 bases). The CDR3 covers 12 residues. Per germline, CDR1 LNHDA and CDR2 SQIVND (reference sequence). Trimming shortened V by 4 bases and J by 7 bases, and 10 bases separated the two germline ends. CDR3 protein: CASSKDRLEAFF. DNA for the CDR3: TGTGCCAGTAGTAAGGACAGACTTGAAGCTTTCTTT.

By sample share, this clonotype is large (0.1 to 1%). The CDR3 here is CAISRTGDTEAFF. CDR3 in DNA: TGTGCCATTTCTAGGACAGGGGACACTGAAGCTTTCTTT. The chain uses TRBV10-3 and TRBJ1-1; 9 nucleotides agree with TRBD1. Trimming took 9 bases from V and 3 from J; bases not matched to a gene: 5. The CDR3 has 13 amino acids. Germline CDR1 reads ENHRY; CDR2 reads SYGVKD.

This clonotype appeared a few times. The J gene is TRBJ1-2, the V gene TRBV20-1; D remains ambiguous. Germline CDR1 DFQATT, CDR2 SNEGSKA (reference sequence). V lost 2 bases to trimming and J lost 6 bases, with 16 bases between them. The CDR3 spans 14 residues. The DNA of the CDR3 is TGCAGTGCTAGATCACTGGATTATCAAGATGGCTACACCTTC. Translating it yields CSARSLDYQDGYTF.

This rearrangement joins TRBV6-1 to TRBJ2-7; the D gene is possibly TRBD1 (6 bases). The germline V gene has CDR1 MNHNS and CDR2 SASEGT. V was pared by 6 bases and J by 4 bases, with 13 bases between. The CDR3 length is 13 residues. CDR3: CASRARTAYEQYF. In DNA, the CDR3 is TGTGCCAGCAGGGCGAGGACAGCGTACGAGCAGTACTTC.

The V and J genes are TRBV7-9 and TRBJ2-3; D gene ambiguous. The CDR3 covers 13 residues. V was clipped by 1 base and J by 0 bases, with 2 bases between them. Germline V gene data show CDR1 as SEHNR and CDR2 as FQNEAQ (reference sequence). The CDR3 region has the DNA TGTGCCAGCAGCTTAGGTAGCACAGATACGCAGTATTTT. Its translation: CASSLGSTDTQYF.

The CDR3 is CSARYSNQPQHF. CDR3 bases: TGCAGTGCTAGATATAGCAATCAGCCCCAGCATTTT. The gene calls are TRBV20-1 and TRBJ1-5; unclear D gene. Germline V CDR1 and CDR2: DFQATT, SNEGSKA (reference sequence). The CDR3 has 12 residues. V lost 2 bases to trimming and J lost 0 bases, with 2 bases between them.

V usage is TRBV6-1 and J usage is TRBJ1-2; D remains unclear. This CDR3 is 14 amino acids long. The germline gives CDR1 MNHNS, CDR2 SASEGT. Trimming removed 6 bases at V and 6 bases at J, with 17 bases between. The CDR3 nucleotides read TGTGCCAGCAGCCGAGGGCGGTTTGCGGATGGCTACACCTTC. Protein sequence: CASSRGRFADGYTF.

The count of this clonotype is one. J is TRBJ1-5 and V is TRBV7-2; TRBD1 is a possible D gene (6 bases). Germline CDR1 and CDR2: SGHTA and FQGNSA. The CDR3 spans 15 residues. Trimming removed 4 bases from V and 7 bases from J, with 17 bases in between. As DNA, the CDR3 is TGTGCCAGCAGCTCCAGATCGGCAGGGGCCCAGCCCCAGCATTTT. It is translated as CASSSRSAGAQPQHF. Variable domain in full (rest from reference TRBV7-2 and TRBJ1-5): GAGVSQSPSNKVTEKGKDVELRCDPISGHTALYWYRQSLGQGLEFLIYFQGNSAPDKSGLPSDRFSAERTGGSVSTLTIQRTQQEDSAVYLCASSSRSAGAQPQHFGDGTRLSIL.

The rearrangement uses TRBV27 and TRBJ1-1; D remains unclear. The germline V gene has CDR1 MNHEY and CDR2 SMNVEV (reference sequence). Trimming cost V 2 bases and J 11 bases, with 15 bases left between them. This CDR3 has 13 amino acids. CDR3 nucleotides: TGTGCCAGCAGTTTAGGTAAACTTACCGAGGCTTTCTTT. Translation: CASSLGKLTEAFF.